The clone carrying this TCR beta chain was seen a few times. Its antigen is currently unknown. This sample was included in a study of T cells after yellow fever vaccination. Study-level results: Clonotypes found in both CD4 and CD8 compartments made up a small share. The secondary T-cell response peaked on day 5, not day 15, but was weaker.

TCRdb re-derived calls from the 5' RACE reads in MiXCR, one entry per CDR3 protein. The sample lists almost 600,000 distinct CDR3 sequences, 13% occurring once. The TCR sequence derives from a man aged 25-45 years who received the YFV17D yellow fever vaccine. The sequenced sample was PBMCs, obtained on the day of the yellow fever booster vaccination.

The CDR3: CASSLREANGYTF. The CDR3 coding sequence is TGCGCCAGCAGCTTAAGGGAGGCCAACGGCTACACCTTC. This rearrangement joins TRBV5-1 to TRBJ1-2; no clear D. V lost 2 bases to trimming and J lost 8 bases, with 13 bases between them. CDR3 length: 13 amino acids. Germline loops: CDR1 SGHRS, CDR2 YFSETQ.